Here is one T cell receptor (beta chain) with its context. Its antigen is currently not known. Nothing much larger sits one base from this clone, and base qualities are not available. Using the deep immunoSEQ assay, TCR CDR3 regions were amplified from genomic DNA by multiplex PCR. Extracted genomic DNA from each cell subset was distributed evenly across all wells of several immunoSEQ 96-well plates, and each plate was treated as a replicate. Each replicate PCR for sorted subsets received about 200 ng genomic DNA, equal to roughly 33,000 T cell genomes. The purified libraries were quantified using a Qubit 3.0 fluorometer, sized with a Bioanalyzer 2100, and then quantified again using the KAPA Library Quantification kit. Every immunoSEQ 96-well plate was sequenced on a dedicated single-read 150-cycle Illumina NextSeq 550 flow cell. Processing in the source paper ran as follows. Because the immunoSEQ output held only junctional sequences and lacked quality scores, the filtering could not match the filtering applied to full-length reads. Sequences were annotated with PyIR, a Python wrapper for IgBLAST v1.9, and V/J genes and CDR3 were assigned using IMGT germline references. Reads with weak V/J assignments (E-value above 1e-6), missing CDR3, stop codons, out-of-frame junctions, or ambiguous translated residues were removed. V3J clonotypes were defined by identical inferred V gene, J gene, and CDR3 amino acid sequence. The percentage overlap between two repertoires was calculated by dividing the number of shared unique clonotypes by the size of the smaller repertoire. Three approaches were used to assess repertoire richness: RTK rarefaction, the Chao1 estimator, and Recon v2.1 estimates of unobserved clonotypes. Generation probabilities were computed with OLGA for all TCRbeta clonotypes obtained by the gDNA method from a handful of donors. Imported from immuneACCESS, the table was reduced by TCRdb to in-frame sequences with V and J called. These copies leave out some clones; in studies compared against another copy, an unresolved V gene accounts for under half, and the cause of the remainder is not known. D and trimming were read from the DNA, whereas the V and J calls and clone size are those reported in that table. For this sample there are approximately 2.3 million clones; approximately 95% appear just once. In total, the top ten clones hold about 0.39% of the sample.

The entry originates in a study of shared clonotypes between healthy human individuals (dated by TCRdb to 2018 to 2020). Describing the broader study: The cohort included three men and a couple of women between 18 and 49 years of age. For each donor, three plates each were used for CD4 naive and CD4 memory, two plates were used for CD8 naive, and one plate was used for CD8 memory. To estimate repertoire size and how much clonotypes are shared between individuals, the study performed deep sequencing of blood TCR repertoires from 4 to 6 healthy adults. Different laboratories and diverse techniques were used to prepare libraries and sequence TCR repertoires, to increase sequencing depth and limit assay-specific biases. Between about 0.9 and 10 billion PBMCs per donor were obtained by leukapheresis. What the authors observed across the whole study: The small number of donors limited the genetic and exposure-history diversity represented. Sampling was limited to blood, and TCR repertoires in tissue likely differ from TCR repertoires in blood. Pairwise subsampling indicated that sequencing depth was expected to affect the degree of clonotype sharing among donors. Even with the large sequencing depth, rarefaction of the sorted-subset datasets indicated that sequencing was incomplete. Clonotypes shared by all four sorted-subset donors showed higher generation probabilities than non-shared clonotypes. Sharing across a few donors was observed for approximately 5% of naive CD4, 3% to 3.5% of naive CD8, about 2.5% of memory CD4, and around 0.4% of memory CD8 clonotypes. Naive subsets generally had larger estimated clonotype richness than memory subsets did.

The germline V gene (reference sequence) yields LNHDA for CDR1 and SQIVND for CDR2. Cut back by 5 bases and 3 bases, the V and J ends lie 11 bases apart. Including cysteine and phenylalanine, the CDR3 has 14 amino acids. This entry keeps only the CDR3 DNA: 42 bases, framed from base 1. Healthy HIV-negative adults with no recently reported acute infections or vaccinations were included as donors. Every donor was a Caucasian adult living in Nashville, Tennessee, USA. CD4+ T cells were enriched by magnetic negative selection; naive cells were then positively selected on CD45RA, and the negative fraction formed the memory subset. After blood collection by leukapheresis, PBMCs were isolated using Ficoll-Histopaque density gradient centrifugation and then cryopreserved in the vapor phase of liquid nitrogen. Purity and quantity of every magnetically sorted T cell population were checked by analytical flow cytometry. Each sorted fraction had its genomic DNA isolated and then quantified by UV absorbance on a Nanodrop 2000c.

This receptor was taken from a man aged 18 to 29 in good health. Some clones in this sample may be carry-over from other donors' samples. Recombination linked TRBV19 to TRBJ2-1; TRBD2 is perhaps the D gene, given 5 matching bases. Sequences were obtained from naive CD4+ T cells from PBMCs. Interpreted using the paper, the cell subset or site label stands for: CD45RA+ positively selected. For the CDR3, the sequence is CASSFAGVYNEQFF. Here is the DNA: TGTGCCAGTAGTTTTGCGGGCGTCTACAATGAGCAGTTCTTC.